Given below is one T cell receptor beta chain in context. The target antigen is unknown. Assay: immunoSEQ multiplex PCR; the TCRdb copy retains only in-frame clones and omits some. The sample shows about 120,000 clones, 87% of them seen only once. CDR1 LNHDA and CDR2 SQIVND come from the germline V gene (reference sequence). The CDR3 is 13 residues long. V was trimmed by 5 bases and J by 3 bases, leaving 11 bases between them. This specimen belongs to a study of T cell responses to AZD1222 COVID-19 vaccine. Study findings and constraints: Regions 160-218 and 743-854 dominated among vaccine-associated CD4 TCRs spanning spike.

V usage is TRBV19 and J usage is TRBJ2-7, with D maybe TRBD2 (5 bases). The TCR comes from an adult who received the AZD1222 COVID-19 vaccine. Sample: peripheral blood, taken 28 days after the second AZD1222 dose. CDR3 residues: CASSRQGSYEQYF. The CDR3, as DNA: TGTGCCAGTAGTCGCCAAGGGAGCTACGAGCAGTACTTC.